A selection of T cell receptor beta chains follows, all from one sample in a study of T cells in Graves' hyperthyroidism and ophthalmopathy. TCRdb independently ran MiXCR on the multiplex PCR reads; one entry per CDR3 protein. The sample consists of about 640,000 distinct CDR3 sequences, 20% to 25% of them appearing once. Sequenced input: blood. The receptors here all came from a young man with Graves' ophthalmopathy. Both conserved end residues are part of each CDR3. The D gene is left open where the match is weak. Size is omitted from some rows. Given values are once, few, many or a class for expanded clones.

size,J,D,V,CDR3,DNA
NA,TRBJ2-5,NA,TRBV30,CAWNRALQETQYF,TGTGCCTGGAACCGGGCCCTCCAAGAGACCCAGTACTTC
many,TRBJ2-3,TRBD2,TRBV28,CASSRLAGLIGSTDTQYF,TGTGCCAGCAGCCGACTAGCGGGGTTAATCGGGAGCACAGATACGCAGTATTTT
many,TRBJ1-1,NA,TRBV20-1,CSALPGHTEAFF,TGCAGTGCCTTACCTGGACACACTGAAGCTTTCTTT
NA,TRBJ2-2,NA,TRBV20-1,CSARDATAGLTNTGELFF,TGCAGTGCTAGAGATGCGACAGCGGGCCTGACTAACACCGGGGAGCTGTTTTTT
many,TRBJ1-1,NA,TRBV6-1,CASRADGNTEAFF,TGTGCCAGCAGGGCTGACGGGAACACTGAAGCTTTCTTT
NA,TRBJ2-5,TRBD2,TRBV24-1,CATSDPRGGTIQETQYF,TGTGCCACCAGTGATCCCCGGGGGGGGACAATTCAAGAGACCCAGTACTTC
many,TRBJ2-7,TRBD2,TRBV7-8,CASSLMTWEGEALEQYF,TGTGCCAGCAGCTTAATGACTTGGGAGGGAGAGGCCTTGGAGCAGTACTTC
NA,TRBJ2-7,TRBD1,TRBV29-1,CSVGTGRGFGEQYF,TGCAGCGTTGGAACGGGCAGGGGGTTCGGCGAGCAGTACTTC
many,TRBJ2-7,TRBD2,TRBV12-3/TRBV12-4,CASSFLAGGGEQYF,TGTGCCAGCAGTTTCCTAGCGGGAGGAGGGGAGCAGTACTTC
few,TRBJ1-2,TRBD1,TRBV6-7,CASRPGQGHYGYTF,TGTGCCAGCAGGCCGGGACAGGGCCACTATGGCTACACCTTC
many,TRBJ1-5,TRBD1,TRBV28,CASSLWTGGGQPQHF,TGTGCCAGCAGTTTATGGACAGGGGGTGGTCAGCCCCAGCATTTT
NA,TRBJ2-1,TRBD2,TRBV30,CAWSIAGGPRIEQFF,TGTGCCTGGAGCATAGCGGGAGGGCCCCGCATAGAGCAGTTCTTC
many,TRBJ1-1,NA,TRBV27,CASSDRSYTEAFF,TGTGCCAGCAGTGACAGATCCTACACTGAAGCTTTCTTT
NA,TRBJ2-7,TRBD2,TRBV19,CASSIYGTSDPEQYF,TGTGCCAGTAGTATTTACGGGACTAGCGACCCCGAGCAGTACTTC
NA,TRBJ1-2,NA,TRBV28,CASSSPNVGHFSGYTF,TGTGCCAGCAGTTCCCCCAATGTGGGGCATTTTTCTGGCTACACCTTC
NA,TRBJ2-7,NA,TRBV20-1,CSARGGGGPVAGGEQYF,TGCAGTGCTAGAGGCGGAGGAGGGCCGGTAGCAGGGGGGGAGCAGTACTTC
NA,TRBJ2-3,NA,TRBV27,CAIRTENTDTQYF,TGTGCCATAAGGACAGAAAACACAGATACGCAGTATTTT
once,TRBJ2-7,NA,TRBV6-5,CASSYSTTIKGQGSYEQYF,TGTGCCAGCAGTTACTCGACTACTATAAAGGGGCAGGGCTCCTACGAGCAGTACTTC